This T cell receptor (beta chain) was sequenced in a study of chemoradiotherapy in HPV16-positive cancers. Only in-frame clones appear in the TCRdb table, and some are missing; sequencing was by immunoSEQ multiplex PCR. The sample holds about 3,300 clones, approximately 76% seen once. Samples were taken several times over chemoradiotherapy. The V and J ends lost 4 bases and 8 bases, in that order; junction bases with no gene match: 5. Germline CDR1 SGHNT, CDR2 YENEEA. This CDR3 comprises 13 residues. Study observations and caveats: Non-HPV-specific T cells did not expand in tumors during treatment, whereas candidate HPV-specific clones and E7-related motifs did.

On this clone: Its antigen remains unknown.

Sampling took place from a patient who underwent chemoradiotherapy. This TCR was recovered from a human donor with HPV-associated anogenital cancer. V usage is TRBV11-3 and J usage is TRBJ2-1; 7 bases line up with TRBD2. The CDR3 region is CASSSGLVDEQFF. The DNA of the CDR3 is TGTGCCAGCAGCTCTGGACTAGTTGATGAGCAGTTCTTC.